This T cell receptor (beta chain) was observed in a study of shared clonotypes between healthy human individuals. Regarding the study as a whole: Generation probability values for non-shared clonotypes were lower than those for clonotypes shared by all four donors.

A remark on this clone: Its antigen is not identified.

In germline, CDR1 is ENHRY, CDR2 SYGVKD. V was clipped by 0 bases and J by 6 bases; unmatched bases: 7. The CDR3 length is 16 residues. Sequencing was performed with immunoSEQ multiplex PCR; in TCRdb, only in-frame clones are kept and a portion is missing. The sample includes some 2.3 million clones, about 92% of them seen just once. Sequenced sample: naive CD4+ T cells from PBMCs. Subset in this sample: CD45RA+ positively selected. This sequence was found in a man aged 18 to 29 in good health. Some clones in this sample may be carry-over from other donors' samples. This chain joins TRBV10-3 and TRBJ1-3; 8 positions agree with TRBD1. CDR3: CAISESPGQAQNTIYF. CDR3 sequence (DNA): TGTGCCATCAGTGAGTCACCGGGACAGGCTCAAAACACCATATATTTT.